This section outlines one T cell receptor (beta chain) sequence together with its context. Its antigen is unknown. The data stem from a study of shared clonotypes between healthy human individuals. In the study overall: Donor ages ranged 18 to 49 years: a couple of women, a few men.

Broader study findings: Clonotype sharing across donors was expected to vary with sequencing depth.

The germline V gene encodes CDR1 SQVTM and CDR2 ANQGSEA. Trimming took off 3 bases at V and 4 bases at J, with 19 bases between the two ends. The CDR3 has 15 amino acids. TCRdb's copy holds only in-frame clones and misses some; the assay was immunoSEQ multiplex PCR. The table records around 640,000 clones, approximately 96% of them present only once. Naive CD8 cells comprised CD45RO-negative, CCR7-positively selected cells, excluding terminally differentiated effector memory CD45RA+ cells. The chain carries TRBV29-1 and TRBJ2-7; D possibly uses TRBD1 or TRBD2 (6 bases each). This TCR came from a woman aged 25 to 45 in good health. The sequenced material came from naive CD8+ T cells sorted from blood. DNA of the CDR3: TGCAGCGTTGAGAGGCCCGGCGGGACAATTTACGAGCAGTACTTC. It translates to CSVERPGGTIYEQYF.